One sample yielded the 8 T cell receptor beta chains listed below, sequenced in a study of shared clonotypes between healthy human individuals. The assay was immunoSEQ multiplex PCR, and TCRdb's table has in-frame clones only and misses some. This table holds 550,000 to 700,000 clones, around 78% found once. Sequenced material: memory CD4+ T cells sorted from blood. Documented subset: CD45RA-negative fraction. These receptor sequences come from a woman aged 25 to 45 in good health.

V usage is TRBV4-1 and J usage is TRBJ1-1; weak D call: TRBD1 (5 bases). With 4 bases removed from V and 0 bases from J, the gap between germline ends came to 12 bases. The CDR3 is made up of 15 amino acids. CDR1 MGHRA and CDR2 YSYEKL come from the germline V gene. CDR3 nucleotides: TGCGCCAGCAGCCGACAACAGGAGTTGAACACTGAAGCTTTCTTT. This sequence encodes CASSRQQELNTEAFF.

The genes are TRBV27 and TRBJ1-1; no clear D. Germline loops: CDR1 MNHEY, CDR2 SMNVEV (reference sequence). The CDR3 contains 14 residues. Deletions cut 2 bases from V and 1 base from J, with 8 bases between. In DNA form, the CDR3 reads TGTGCCAGCAGTTTAGTTAGGGCGAACACTGAAGCTTTCTTT. It encodes CASSLVRANTEAFF.

This chain joins TRBV5-1 and TRBJ2-5; D is unresolved. This CDR3 is built from 14 residues. CDR1 is SGHRS and CDR2 is YFSETQ in the germline V gene. With 0 bases removed from V and 4 bases from J, the gap between germline ends came to 10 bases. CDR3 protein: CASSLAPPGETQYF. The CDR3 DNA sequence: TGCGCCAGCAGCTTGGCCCCCCCGGGAGAGACCCAGTACTTC.

This chain joins TRBV7-8 and TRBJ2-7; 9 nucleotides line up with TRBD2. CDR1 and CDR2 (germline): SGHVS, FQNEAQ. J gave up 7 bases and V 4 bases, and 5 bases lay outside the gene matches. CDR3 length equals 13 residues. The CDR3 bases are TGTGCCAGCAGCTACGGACTAGCGAAGGAGCAGTACTTC. Protein product: CASSYGLAKEQYF. The full variable domain, its missing parts supplied by reference TRBV7-8 and TRBJ2-7, is GAGVSQSPRYKVAKRGQDVALRCDPISGHVSLFWYQQALGQGPEFLTYFQNEAQLDKSGLPSDRFFAERPEGSVSTLKIQRTQQEDSAVYLCASSYGLAKEQYFGPGTRLTVT.

Comments on this clone: A much larger clone differs by one base, so this may be a read error. V and J are TRBV25-1 and TRBJ2-7; D is ambiguous. Trimming removed 2 bases from V and 3 bases from J, with 2 bases in between. The germline gives CDR1 MGHDK, CDR2 SYGVNS. The CDR3 sequence is 11 residues long. CDR3: CASSEHYEQYF. Here the CDR3 DNA reads TGTGCCAGCAGTGAACACTACGAGCAGTACTTC.

CDR3 in DNA: TGTGCCAGCAGTTTAAATCCCCGGACTGGAAACACCATATATTTT. Translating gives CASSLNPRTGNTIYF. The rearrangement joins TRBV28 to TRBJ1-3; D gene uncertain. Trimming pared 2 bases from V and 2 bases from J, leaving 10 bases between. CDR3 size: 15 residues. Germline lookup yields CDR1 MDHEN and CDR2 SYDVKM.

The chain employs TRBV27 and TRBJ2-4; TRBD2 might be the D (5 bases). This CDR3 is 14 amino acids long. Germline CDR1 MNHEY, CDR2 SMNVEV (reference sequence). The ends were cut back, 2 bases at V and 6 bases at J, with 11 bases in the middle. In nucleotides, the CDR3 is TGTGCCAGCAGTTTACGCGGGTCTCTAAACATTCAGTACTTC. Amino acid sequence: CASSLRGSLNIQYF.

This chain connects TRBV19 to TRBJ2-7; D is perhaps TRBD1 (6 bases). The V end was cut by 7 bases, the J end by 6 bases, with 19 bases between. The CDR3 extends over 14 amino acids. Germline-derived CDR1 and CDR2 are LNHDA and SQIVND (reference sequence). The CDR3, as DNA: TGTGCCAGTAAGCCACAGGGAGCAGTAGGCGAGCAGTACTTC. Amino acids: CASKPQGAVGEQYF.